The 22 T cell receptor beta chains in this list originate from one sample, sequenced in a study of control samples from healthy donors and cancer patients. Here immunoSEQ multiplex PCR was the method, and the copy in TCRdb shows in-frame clones only, minus some. The data show about 140,000 clones, 94% seen once. The sample comprised blood. The receptors come from a man aged 40-49 years in good health.

The chain links TRBV18 to TRBJ2-6, with 8 bases lining up with TRBD1. Trimming cost V 6 bases and J 10 bases; bases outside gene matches: 5. Germline V lookup: CDR1 KGHSH, CDR2 LQKENI. The CDR3 spans 13 residues. This CDR3 reads CASSSGQGNVLTF. The CDR3 DNA reads TGTGCCAGCTCGTCAGGACAGGGTAACGTCCTGACTTTC.

This chain connects TRBV6-5 to TRBJ1-5, with D possibly being TRBD1 (6 bases). V gave up 6 bases and J gave up 7 bases, with 13 bases separating them. The germline V gene has CDR1 MNHEY and CDR2 SVGAGI. CDR3 length: 13 amino acids. The CDR3 DNA reads TGTGCCAGCAGGGGGACAAGCGGGCAGCCCCAGCATTTT. It translates to CASRGTSGQPQHF.

This clone showed up just once. The junction and the germline gene differ at one end; a read error may be behind it. Other DNA sequences in the same sample also yield this CDR3. The chain combines TRBV7-9 with TRBJ1-3; D is uncertain. Germline values: CDR1 SEHNR, CDR2 FQNEAQ (reference sequence). This CDR3 is 11 amino acids long. This chain's CDR3 is CASKGGNTIYF. Here the CDR3 DNA reads TGTGCCAGCAAAGGTGGAAATACCATATATTTT.

In its sample, this clone was seen once. This rearrangement joins TRBV5-6 to TRBJ2-7; the D is unclear. Germline assignment: CDR1 SGHDT and CDR2 YYEEEE. The V end was cut by 0 bases, the J end by 5 bases, with 6 bases between. CDR3 length equals 12 residues. This CDR3 reads CASSLAGNEQYF. The DNA of the CDR3 is TGTGCCAGCAGCTTGGCCGGTAACGAGCAGTACTTC.

The V gene is TRBV18, the J gene TRBJ2-7, with D possibly TRBD1 on 5 matching bases. V gave up 3 bases and J gave up 2 bases, with 5 bases separating them. Germline-derived CDR1 and CDR2 are KGHSH and LQKENI. The CDR3 is made up of 12 amino acids. The CDR3 DNA sequence: TGTGCCAGCTCACCGGACACCTACGAGCAGTACTTC. Protein: CASSPDTYEQYF.

The rearrangement links TRBV7-9 to TRBJ1-2; 10 nucleotides match TRBD1. V lost 5 bases to trimming and J lost 4 bases; unmatched junction nucleotides: 13. From germline, CDR1 is SEHNR and CDR2 FQNEAQ (reference sequence). The CDR3 totals 17 residues. As DNA, the CDR3 is TGTGCCAGCAGCCTGGGACAGGGGATTCGACGTTCCTATGGCTACACCTTC. This gives the protein CASSLGQGIRRSYGYTF.

The chain links TRBV2 to TRBJ2-7, with D perhaps matching TRBD1 (5 bases). Trimming left V 6 bases short and J 2 bases short, with 20 bases between. This CDR3 region has 16 residues. The V gene's germline CDR1 is SNHLY and CDR2 FYNNEI. The CDR3 spells CASSASVVGHTYEQYF. DNA of the CDR3: TGTGCCAGCAGCGCCTCGGTGGTCGGACACACCTACGAGCAGTACTTC. Combining the CDR3 with reference TRBV2 and TRBJ2-7 gives the whole variable domain EPEVTQTPSHQVTQMGQEVILRCVPISNHLYFYWYRQILGQKVEFLVSFYNNEISEKSEIFDDQFSVERPDGSNFTLKIRSTKLEDSAMYFCASSASVVGHTYEQYFGPGTRLTVT.

Note on this clone: The sample contains more than one DNA sequence encoding this CDR3. The genes are TRBV10-3 and TRBJ1-1; D perhaps matches TRBD1 (5 bases). Germline CDR1 ENHRY, CDR2 SYGVKD. The V end was cut by 6 bases, the J end by 1 base, with 6 bases between. The CDR3 contains 12 residues. CDR3 region: CAISDRNTEAFF. CDR3 sequence (DNA): TGTGCCATCAGCGACAGGAACACTGAAGCTTTCTTT.

V gene TRBV5-6 combines with J gene TRBJ1-2; D remains unclear. V was clipped by 0 bases and J by 7 bases, with 16 bases between them. Germline CDR1 is SGHDT and CDR2 is YYEEEE. CDR3 length: 15 amino acids. The CDR3 nucleotides are TGTGCCAGCAGCTTGGAATTGAGGGCCAAGGGTGGCTACACCTTC. The encoded protein is CASSLELRAKGGYTF.

About this clone itself: At one of its ends the junction is not consistent with the germline gene, which may arise from a read error. V gene TRBV7-2 combines with J gene TRBJ1-2; D unclear. Germline V CDR1 and CDR2: SGHTA, FQGNSA. The CDR3 extends over 15 amino acids. The CDR3 is CASSFSQTSNYDYTF. CDR3 in DNA: TGTGCCAGCAGCTTCTCCCAGACATCTAACTATGACTACACCTTC.

This clone was observed a single time. The J gene is TRBJ1-4, the V gene TRBV5-8; 7 bases agree with TRBD1. The J segment lost 0 bases and the V segment lost 4 bases, leaving 3 bases of the junction unmatched. CDR1 is SGHTS, CDR2 YDEGEE, per germline. The length of the CDR3 is 15 residues. CDR3 DNA sequence: TGTGCCAGCAGCCCAGGACAGGCAACTAATGAAAAACTGTTTTTT. Its translation is CASSPGQATNEKLFF. The full variable domain, its missing parts supplied by reference TRBV5-8 and TRBJ1-4, is EAGVTQSPTHLIKTRGQQATLRCSPISGHTSVYWYQQALGLGLQFLLWYDEGEERNRGNFPPRFSGRQFPNYSSELNVNALELEDSALYLCASSPGQATNEKLFFGSGTQLSVL.

This chain joins TRBV24-1 and TRBJ2-2; 9 bases line up with TRBD1. CDR3 length equals 17 residues. Trimming removed 5 bases from V and 5 bases from J; junction bases left unmatched: 11. The germline V gene encodes CDR1 KGHDR and CDR2 SFDVKD. The CDR3 nucleotides are TGTGCCACCAGTGGTTCCCCCGGGACAGGGTCAACCGGGGAGCTGTTTTTT. Residues: CATSGSPGTGSTGELFF.

The chain joins TRBV6-1 to TRBJ2-2; 11 bases match TRBD2. V was clipped by 0 bases and J by 3 bases; unmatched bases: 6. The CDR3 is made up of 18 amino acids. From germline, CDR1 is MNHNS and CDR2 SASEGT. The chain's CDR3 is CASSEAYSGGAYTGELFF. In nucleotides, the CDR3 is TGTGCCAGCAGTGAAGCATATAGCGGGGGGGCGTACACCGGGGAGCTGTTTTTT.

This clone has just a few counts. V is TRBV5-6 and J is TRBJ1-4; D not certain. Trimming shortened V by 0 bases and J by 3 bases, and 6 bases separated the two germline ends. CDR1 and CDR2 (germline): SGHDT, YYEEEE. There are 14 residues in the CDR3. DNA of the CDR3: TGTGCCAGCAGCTTGGAGGAGTCTAATGAAAAACTGTTTTTT. Residues: CASSLEESNEKLFF.

The chain recombines TRBV12-3 or TRBV12-4 with TRBJ2-5; D is possibly TRBD2 (5 bases). This CDR3 is 13 amino acids long. The V end was cut by 6 bases, the J end by 0 bases, with 8 bases between. The CDR3 loop is CASRAVYQETQYF. The DNA for the CDR3 is TGTGCCAGCAGAGCGGTTTACCAAGAGACCCAGTACTTC.

V is TRBV28 and J is TRBJ1-2, with 7 positions matching TRBD1. Germline CDR1 and CDR2: MDHEN and SYDVKM. The CDR3 totals 15 residues. Germline trimming cut 5 bases from V and 4 bases from J; bases unmatched to any gene: 10. The CDR3 loop reads CASSDPGQASYGYTF. The DNA of the CDR3 is TGTGCCAGCAGTGACCCCGGACAGGCGTCCTATGGCTACACCTTC.

The chain links TRBV29-1 to TRBJ2-5; TRBD1 aligns across 10 bases. The ends lost 2 bases at V and 1 base at J; junction bases unmatched: 10. Germline assignment: CDR1 SQVTM and CDR2 ANQGSEA. The CDR3 contains 17 residues. Here the CDR3 reads CSVELPTGTGVQETQYF. CDR3 DNA sequence: TGCAGCGTTGAATTACCCACCGGGACAGGGGTCCAAGAGACCCAGTACTTC.

The chain employs TRBV7-6 and TRBJ1-4; the D gene is possibly TRBD1 (5 bases). V lost 2 bases to trimming and J lost 8 bases, with 12 bases between them. There are 14 residues in the CDR3. Germline assignment: CDR1 SGHVS and CDR2 FNYEAQ. In DNA form, the CDR3 reads TGTGCCAGCAGCTTACAGGGACCTTACGAAAAACTGTTTTTT. It is translated as CASSLQGPYEKLFF.

V and J are TRBV5-6 and TRBJ1-3; TRBD1 aligns across 11 bases. Germline V gene data show CDR1 as SGHDT and CDR2 as YYEEEE. Losses at the gene ends were 3 bases for V and 4 bases for J; bases not matched to a gene: 6. The CDR3 has 16 residues. In DNA form, the CDR3 reads TGTGCCAGCAGCTCCACCGGACAGGGGGCGGGAAACACCATATATTTT. Its protein product is CASSSTGQGAGNTIYF.

This clone showed up just once. The chain recombines TRBV7-3 with TRBJ2-2, with TRBD1 matching 7 bases. The CDR3 extends over 14 amino acids. Germline CDR1 is SGHTA and CDR2 is FQGTGA. V dropped 4 bases and J dropped 7; count of bases not matched to a gene: 6. The CDR3 DNA reads as TGTGCCAGCAGCTCCCTACAGGGGTTCGGGGAGCTGTTTTTT. It specifies CASSSLQGFGELFF.

The rearrangement links TRBV27 to TRBJ1-4; perhaps TRBD1 as D (5 bases). The CDR3 is made up of 15 amino acids. V was cut by 2 bases and J by 7 bases, with 14 bases left in between. The germline CDR1 and CDR2 sequences are MNHEY and SMNVEV (reference sequence). The CDR3, as DNA: TGTGCCAGCAGTTTAAGTTCAGGGATGGGTGAAAAACTGTTTTTT. It yields the protein CASSLSSGMGEKLFF. The variable domain in full, completed from reference TRBV27 and TRBJ1-4, reads EAQVTQNPRYLITVTGKKLTVTCSQNMNHEYMSWYRQDPGLGLRQIYYSMNVEVTDKGDVPEGYKVSRKEKRNFPLILESPSPNQTSLYFCASSLSSGMGEKLFFGSGTQLSVL.

This clone was counted once. The chain uses TRBV5-5 and TRBJ1-4; a possible D gene is TRBD1 (5 bases). Between the trimmed V and J ends, which lost 4 bases and 0 bases, there was a span of 19 bases. Germline CDR1 and CDR2: SGHKS and YYEKEE (reference sequence). This CDR3 is built from 18 residues. For the CDR3, the DNA is TGTGCCAGCAGCCCCTCCCAGGGAGGACTCGCAACTAATGAAAAACTGTTTTTT. Its translation: CASSPSQGGLATNEKLFF.